This T cell receptor beta chain derives from a study of blood T cell repertoires in COVID-19 (dated by TCRdb to the early 2020s). Concerning the study at large: Collaborator samples came from the United States, Italy and Spain and covered acute and convalescent phases of COVID-19. Samples were obtained from the ongoing ImmuneRACE study (first 160 participants) and from 1,254 subjects provided by 6 global collaborators. The sample metadata nearly always contained a de-identified subject ID, COVID-19 status, age in years and sex. HLA class I and class II types, where available, came from metadata supplied by the sample provider rather than from assay-based typing. The dataset comprised deeply sampled blood TCRbeta repertoires from subjects exposed to, actively infected with, or recovered from COVID-19. The repertoires were released in a freely available public database meant as a resource for research on the immune response to SARS-CoV-2. The prospective study material was composed of cDNA or gDNA derived from T cells, B-cell-depleted T cells, or PBMCs.

Participants in the prospective study were aged 18 to 89 years, lived in some 24 United States geographic areas, and enrolled through a virtual design. In the prospective study, cohorts were assigned on the basis of participant-reported clinical history obtained from a screening survey and a study questionnaire. Recovered participants in ImmuneRACE Cohort 3 were defined by two consecutive negative NP/OP PCR tests, clearance by a healthcare professional, or resolution of symptoms. In the prospective study, mobile phlebotomists collected whole blood, serum and a nasopharyngeal or oropharyngeal swab from each participant. Prospective study participants could optionally give additional blood draws and questionnaires over a roughly 2-month period. Before DNA extraction, prospective study blood samples were shipped either frozen or at room temperature. TCRbeta CDR3 regions were amplified from genomic DNA by means of the immunoSEQ Assay, a bias-controlled multiplex PCR. In the source study's methods: The number of nucleated cells in each sample was estimated by amplification of reference gene primers within the assay. Sequence reads were collapsed and filtered to measure the absolute abundance of every unique TCRbeta CDR3 rearrangement. For each sample, productive Simpson clonality was calculated by taking the square root of Simpson's diversity index across productive rearrangements. TCRdb took this table from immuneACCESS and kept in-frame rearrangements with V and J called. Such tables lack part of the clones; where checked against another copy, unresolved V genes explain under half of the gap, and the rest is unexplained. D and trimming come from the DNA, and the V and J calls and clone size come from that table. The sample table holds 200,000 to 250,000 clones, of which approximately 86% were seen once. The biggest ten clones account for approximately 1.6% of the sample.

What the authors observed across the whole study: The quantity of clinical and demographic metadata differed by source and by participant and was supplied without curation.

The CDR1 and CDR2 encoded by the germline V gene are MDHEN and SYDVKM. V ends up 3 bases short and J 1 base short, with an unmatched junction base count of 12. The CDR3 has 18 amino acids, counting the end cysteine and phenylalanine. Only CDR3 DNA is held: 54 bases, read in frame from base 1. Notes on this clone: Its specific antigen is unknown. The record has no base qualities; no much larger clone is one base away.

This TCR came from a woman in her forties or fifties who had recovered from COVID-19. The sequencing input was PBMCs or T cells enriched from blood (not recorded which). This chain is built from TRBV28 and TRBJ1-5, with 7 bases matching TRBD1. The CDR3 loop reads CASSFSDRDGESNQPQHF. At the DNA level, the sequence is TGTGCCAGCAGTTTTAGCGACAGGGACGGAGAAAGCAATCAGCCCCAGCATTTT.